The 24 T cell receptor beta chains below come from one sample, sequenced in a study of blood T cell repertoires in COVID-19. Generated by immunoSEQ multiplex PCR, the TCRdb table keeps only in-frame clones and is missing some. Of nearly 90,000 clones detected, around 88% appear once; the ten largest clones hold about 0.51%. Sequencing was performed on peripheral blood. The receptor set was obtained from a man in his 60s with acute or convalescent COVID-19.

V gene TRBV12-5 combines with J gene TRBJ2-3, with no clear D. Trimming left V 6 bases short and J 4 bases short, with 17 bases between. Germline loops: CDR1 LGHNT, CDR2 FRNRAP. This CDR3 region has 15 residues. CDR3 sequence: CASGPQRLGADTQYF. The CDR3 DNA reads as TGTGCTAGTGGCCCCCAACGGCTGGGCGCAGATACGCAGTATTTT.

This chain joins TRBV2 and TRBJ2-2, with a weak D call TRBD1 (6 bases). CDR1 is SNHLY and CDR2 is FYNNEI in the germline V gene. The CDR3 has 15 amino acids. The V gene lost 7 bases and the J gene lost 0 bases, with 12 bases spanning the gap. CDR3 DNA: TGTGCCAGCAAGGACAGTCTCGCGAACACCGGGGAGCTGTTTTTT. Protein: CASKDSLANTGELFF.

This CDR3 reads CASSVDRATKNIQYF. The CDR3, as DNA: TGCGCCAGCAGCGTGGACAGGGCAACCAAAAACATTCAGTACTTC. The chain recombines TRBV5-1 with TRBJ2-4, with TRBD1 matching 8 bases. Germline V gene data show CDR1 as SGHRS and CDR2 as YFSETQ. The trim removed 4 bases at V and 2 bases at J, leaving 5 bases unmatched. This CDR3 is built from 15 residues.

V is TRBV19 and J is TRBJ1-5; D call uncertain. The CDR3 runs 12 residues. The germline V gene encodes CDR1 LNHDA and CDR2 SQIVND (reference sequence). V lost 5 bases to trimming and J lost 3 bases, with 5 bases between them. The CDR3 here is CASSHFNQPQHF. CDR3 DNA: TGTGCCAGTAGTCATTTCAATCAGCCCCAGCATTTT.

The genes are TRBV6-2 or TRBV6-3 and TRBJ2-3, with D perhaps matching TRBD1 (8 bases). This CDR3 is built from 16 residues. Trimming stripped 4 bases from V and 6 bases from J, with 20 bases between. The germline CDR1 and CDR2 sequences are MNHEY and SVGEGT. CDR3 in amino acids: CASSFYQGAGVDTQYF. The CDR3 bases are TGTGCCAGCAGTTTTTACCAGGGGGCGGGAGTGGATACGCAGTATTTT.

The V and J genes are TRBV5-6 and TRBJ2-5, with a tentative D call TRBD2 (6 bases). Trimming pared 4 bases from V and 5 bases from J, leaving 9 bases between. Germline lookup yields CDR1 SGHDT and CDR2 YYEEEE. CDR3 length equals 12 residues. CDR3 amino acids: CASSQEGETQYF. The DNA of the CDR3 is TGTGCCAGCAGCCAGGAGGGGGAGACCCAGTACTTC. Drawing the rest from reference TRBV5-6 and TRBJ2-5, the complete variable domain is DAGVTQSPTHLIKTRGQQVTLRCSPKSGHDTVSWYQQALGQGPQFIFQYYEEEERQRGNFPDRFSGHQFPNYSSELNVNALLLGDSALYLCASSQEGETQYFGPGTRLLVL.

V and J are TRBV24-1 and TRBJ1-5, with a weak D call TRBD1 (6 bases). The germline gives CDR1 KGHDR, CDR2 SFDVKD. The V and J ends lost 2 bases and 5 bases respectively, with 9 bases between them. This CDR3 spans 14 amino acids. In DNA form, the CDR3 reads TGTGCCACCAGTGATTCGGGGGGCCATCAGCCCCAGCATTTT. Its translation is CATSDSGGHQPQHF.

The chain has TRBV29-1 and TRBJ2-7; D remains ambiguous. Trimming stripped 0 bases from V and 5 bases from J, with 11 bases between. CDR3 length: 13 residues. CDR1 is SQVTM, CDR2 ANQGSEA, per germline. CDR3 in DNA: TGCAGCGTTGAAGATACTGCCCTTAACGAGCAGTACTTC. The encoded protein is CSVEDTALNEQYF.

The rearrangement joins TRBV30 to TRBJ2-7, with D perhaps TRBD2 (6 bases). V lost 4 bases to trimming and J lost 5 bases, with 12 bases between them. The germline V gene has CDR1 GTSNPN and CDR2 SVGIG (reference sequence). The CDR3 extends over 12 amino acids. The CDR3 nucleotides are TGTGCCTGGAACCTTGGGGGGAACGAGCAGTACTTC. This codes for CAWNLGGNEQYF.

The genes are TRBV11-3 and TRBJ2-2; 8 nucleotides match TRBD1. The CDR3 has 18 residues. Germline values: CDR1 SGHNT, CDR2 YENEEA. V lost 2 bases, J lost 2 bases, and 10 bases stayed unmatched. CDR3 loop: CASSLSPGTGTNTGELFF. In DNA form, the CDR3 reads TGTGCCAGCAGCTTAAGTCCCGGGACAGGCACTAACACCGGGGAGCTGTTTTTT.

The chain is built from TRBV7-9 and TRBJ1-6; maybe TRBD1 (6 bases). Germline V gives CDR1 SEHNR, CDR2 FQNEAQ (reference sequence). The length of the CDR3 is 14 residues. V was trimmed by 6 bases and J by 6 bases, leaving 12 bases between them. The CDR3 sequence is CASSSTGPNSPLHF. CDR3 nucleotides: TGTGCCAGCAGTTCTACAGGGCCTAATTCACCCCTCCACTTT.

The chain carries TRBV29-1 and TRBJ2-7; 8 nucleotides line up with TRBD1. Germline V gene lookup returns CDR1 SQVTM and CDR2 ANQGSEA. J gave up 0 bases and V 5 bases, and 6 bases lay outside the gene matches. The CDR3 is made up of 14 amino acids. CDR3 sequence: CSVLPGTGSYEQYF. DNA of the CDR3: TGCAGCGTTTTGCCCGGGACAGGCTCCTACGAGCAGTACTTC.

V is TRBV4-1 and J is TRBJ2-1; D ambiguous. The germline V and J ends were trimmed by 0 bases and 6 bases, with 12 bases remaining between them. The CDR3 is made up of 15 amino acids. Germline V gene lookup returns CDR1 MGHRA and CDR2 YSYEKL. DNA of the CDR3: TGCGCCAGCAGCCAAGAGGGTCGCGGATCCAATGAGCAGTTCTTC. Translated: CASSQEGRGSNEQFF.

The chain is built from TRBV6-1 and TRBJ1-1; no reliable D call. V gave up 0 bases and J gave up 4 bases, with 6 bases separating them. CDR3 length: 13 residues. CDR1 and CDR2 from the germline V gene are MNHNS and SASEGT. This chain's CDR3 is CASSEAPSTEAFF. The CDR3 DNA reads TGTGCCAGCAGTGAAGCACCGAGCACTGAAGCTTTCTTT.

The V and J genes are TRBV7-2 and TRBJ2-1; maybe TRBD2 (7 bases). The ends were cut back, 11 bases at V and 5 bases at J, with 19 bases in the middle. Germline V gene data show CDR1 as SGHTA and CDR2 as FQGNSA. The CDR3 has 14 residues. Here the CDR3 DNA reads TGTGCCGATGCTGGGGGCGGGAGCAACAATGAGCAGTTCTTC. Its translation: CADAGGGSNNEQFF. The full variable domain, completed using reference TRBV7-2 and TRBJ2-1, is GAGVSQSPSNKVTEKGKDVELRCDPISGHTALYWYRQSLGQGLEFLIYFQGNSAPDKSGLPSDRFSAERTGGSVSTLTIQRTQQEDSAVYLCADAGGGSNNEQFFGPGTRLTVL.

The chain couples TRBV20-1 to TRBJ1-2; D call uncertain. The CDR3 covers 12 residues. V was cut by 3 bases and J by 3 bases, with 8 bases left in between. Germline-derived CDR1 and CDR2 are DFQATT and SNEGSKA (reference sequence). In DNA form, the CDR3 reads TGCAGTGCTAGTAGGCGGGACTATGGCTACACCTTC. It specifies CSASRRDYGYTF.

CDR3 residues: CASSSLVGTDTQYF. CDR3 nucleotide sequence: TGTGCCAGCAGCTCCCTAGTAGGCACAGATACGCAGTATTTT. The V call is TRBV7-9, the J call TRBJ2-3; D gene unclear. Germline-derived CDR1 and CDR2 are SEHNR and FQNEAQ (reference sequence). The CDR3 covers 14 residues. V lost 4 bases, J lost 1 base, and 9 bases lay in between.

J is TRBJ1-1 and V is TRBV18; TRBD1 might be the D (6 bases). The germline CDR1 and CDR2 sequences are KGHSH and LQKENI. This CDR3 spans 12 amino acids. With 5 bases removed from V and 8 bases from J, the gap between germline ends came to 12 bases. The CDR3 nucleotides read TGTGCCAGCTCAGCGATGCAGGGGGAAGCTTTCTTT. Protein: CASSAMQGEAFF.

This sequence joins TRBV9 and TRBJ2-3; a weak D match, TRBD2 (5 bases). There are 15 residues in the CDR3. Trimming took off 4 bases at V and 2 bases at J, with 14 bases between the two ends. The germline CDR1 and CDR2 sequences are SGDLS and YYNGEE. The CDR3 here is CASSPRERITDTQYF. CDR3 DNA sequence: TGTGCCAGCAGCCCCCGAGAGCGGATCACAGATACGCAGTATTTT.

V and J are TRBV5-4 and TRBJ2-7; TRBD2 matches 16 bases. This CDR3 is 17 amino acids long. Looked up from germline, CDR1 is SGHNT and CDR2 is YYREEE (reference sequence). The V gene end was trimmed by 4 bases and the J gene end by 2 bases; junction bases not matched to a gene: 6. The CDR3 sequence is CASSRGLAGGPPYEQYF. DNA for the CDR3: TGTGCCAGCAGCCGGGGACTAGCGGGGGGGCCCCCCTACGAGCAGTACTTC.

The genes are TRBV2 and TRBJ1-4, with a weak D call TRBD1 (5 bases). Between the trimmed V and J ends, which lost 3 bases and 5 bases, there was a span of 13 bases. Germline V gene lookup returns CDR1 SNHLY and CDR2 FYNNEI. The CDR3 consists of 15 residues. CDR3 DNA: TGTGCCAGCAGTGAGGGTGACAGACGAAATGAAAAACTGTTTTTT. This codes for CASSEGDRRNEKLFF.

This clone turned up a few times. The rearrangement uses TRBV2 and TRBJ1-2; maybe TRBD1 (5 bases). Germline-derived CDR1 and CDR2 are SNHLY and FYNNEI. The CDR3 extends over 13 amino acids. The germline V and J ends were trimmed by 4 bases and 10 bases, with 16 bases remaining between them. The CDR3 DNA reads as TGTGCCAGCAGTGGGAGTGTATCAGGGCTCTACACCTTC. Translation gives CASSGSVSGLYTF.

V usage is TRBV19 and J usage is TRBJ1-4, with TRBD1 matching 12 bases. Germline V gene sequence: CDR1 LNHDA, CDR2 SQIVND (reference sequence). CDR3 length: 18 residues. V gave up 0 bases and J gave up 7 bases; unmatched junction bases: 9. In DNA form, the CDR3 reads TGTGCCAGTAGTATAGAAGAGGGGACAGGGGGCTCGGGTGAAAAACTGTTTTTT. Translating gives CASSIEEGTGGSGEKLFF.

The rearrangement joins TRBV5-1 to TRBJ1-6; TRBD1 matches at 9 bases. Trimming removed 0 bases from V and 8 bases from J; junction bases left unmatched: 3. From germline, CDR1 is SGHRS and CDR2 YFSETQ. There are 15 residues in the CDR3. Written as DNA, the CDR3 is TGCGCCAGCAGCTTGGGTCGGACAGGGGATTCACCCCTCCACTTT. Translation gives CASSLGRTGDSPLHF.